This T cell receptor beta chain was identified in a study of T cell responses to AZD1222 COVID-19 vaccine. Study-level results: CD4 TCRs linked to vaccination spanned spike, dominating at 160-218 and 743-854.

Notes on this clone: The antigen is unknown.

CDR3 size: 16 residues. V lost 4 bases, J lost 0 bases, and 5 bases stayed unmatched. CDR1 is LNHDA, CDR2 SQIVND, per germline (reference sequence). The repertoire was sequenced with immunoSEQ multiplex PCR; TCRdb's copy has only in-frame clones and lacks some. The repertoire holds 90,000 to 110,000 clones, with approximately 85% as singletons. This specimen consisted of peripheral blood, obtained on day 0 of MenACWY control vaccination. This clonotype originated in an adult in good health. V usage is TRBV19 and J usage is TRBJ2-2; TRBD1 matches at 7 bases. CDR3 sequence reads: CASSTRGGANTGELFF. The CDR3 DNA sequence: TGTGCCAGTAGTACGAGAGGGGGCGCGAACACCGGGGAGCTGTTTTTT.